The next 3 T cell receptor beta chains were all read from a single sample in a study of blood T cell repertoires in COVID-19 (dated by TCRdb to the early 2020s). Libraries were constructed by the immunoSEQ multiplex PCR assay. TCRdb's version of the immuneACCESS table is confined to in-frame rearrangements and falls short of the full clone set. An unresolved V gene accounts for under half of the shortfall where checked; the remainder is of unknown origin. This sample is represented by more than 200,000 clones; about 85% of them were singletons. Clones ranked in the top ten supply 11% of the sample. The sample comprised PBMCs or T cells enriched from blood (not recorded which). Receptors were obtained from a man aged 30 to 39 who had recovered from COVID-19.

This rearrangement joins TRBV4-1 to TRBJ2-7, with D maybe TRBD1 (7 bases). Trimming left V 1 base short and J 3 bases short, with 13 bases between. Germline CDR1 reads MGHRA; CDR2 reads YSYEKL. The CDR3 length is 15 residues. Here the CDR3 reads CASSQVEGQYYEQYF. For the CDR3, the DNA is TGCGCCAGCAGCCAAGTGGAGGGACAGTACTACGAGCAGTACTTC.

CDR3 in DNA: TGCGCCAGCAGCTTGAGCGCAGACAATGAGCAGTTCTTC. Translation gives CASSLSADNEQFF. The gene calls are TRBV5-1 and TRBJ2-1; no clear D. CDR3 size: 13 residues. CDR1 is SGHRS and CDR2 is YFSETQ in the germline V gene. Trimming stripped 1 base from V and 5 bases from J, with 7 bases between.

The chain employs TRBV11-2 and TRBJ2-1; D is unresolved. Germline assignment: CDR1 SGHAT and CDR2 FQNNGV. The V end was cut by 5 bases, the J end by 5 bases, with 13 bases between. The CDR3 contains 14 residues. CDR3 DNA sequence: TGTGCCAGCAGCCTTCCAAGCGACCACAATGAGCAGTTCTTC. As protein: CASSLPSDHNEQFF.